Below are 10 T cell receptor beta chains sequenced from a single sample in a study of OX40 agonist ivuxolimab in advanced cancers. Clones were sequenced by immunoSEQ multiplex PCR, and TCRdb holds only the in-frame ones, with some missing. The sample includes 100,000 to 150,000 clones, roughly 91% seen only once; the top ten take roughly 1%. Source: CD4+ or CD8+ T cells sorted from blood, taken in a trial of the OX40 agonist ivuxolimab. These receptors came from an adult with an advanced solid tumor such as melanoma, head and neck, liver or kidney cancer.

This chain's CDR3 is CATSRELGVYNEQFF. CDR3 nucleotides: TGTGCCACCAGCAGAGAACTAGGGGTCTACAATGAGCAGTTCTTC. V gene TRBV15 combines with J gene TRBJ2-1; D assignment may be TRBD1 or TRBD2 (5 bases each). Germline assignment: CDR1 LNHNV and CDR2 YYDKDF (reference sequence). V shed 0 bases and J shed 3 bases, with 9 bases lying between them. The CDR3 has 15 amino acids. Full variable domain (remainder filled in from reference TRBV15 and TRBJ2-1): DAMVIQNPRYQVTQFGKPVTLSCSQTLNHNVMYWYQQKSSQAPKLLFHYYDKDFNNEADTPDNFQSRRPNTSFCFLDIRSPGLGDTAMYLCATSRELGVYNEQFFGPGTRLTVL.

The chain has TRBV4-2 and TRBJ2-3; the D call may be TRBD1 or TRBD2 (5 bases each). Germline V gene sequence: CDR1 LGHNA, CDR2 YNFKEQ. Deletions cut 2 bases from V and 3 bases from J, with 12 bases between. This CDR3 spans 15 amino acids. Here the CDR3 DNA reads TGTGCCAGCAGCCAATCGGGGCCGGTGACAGATACGCAGTATTTT. Its translation is CASSQSGPVTDTQYF.

This chain uses TRBV5-1 with TRBJ1-5, with TRBD1 identical over 7 bases. The CDR3 covers 17 residues. CDR1 is SGHRS, CDR2 YFSETQ, per germline. Trimming at V came to 0 bases and at J to 0 bases, leaving 6 bases not matched to a gene. The CDR3 here is CASSLDPTGNSNQPQHF. DNA of the CDR3: TGCGCCAGCAGCTTGGACCCGACAGGGAATAGCAATCAGCCCCAGCATTTT.

This chain connects TRBV5-1 to TRBJ2-2; either TRBD1 or TRBD2 may fit D (6 bases each). Trimming cost V 6 bases and J 3 bases, with 15 bases left between them. The CDR3 extends over 15 amino acids. Germline CDR1 reads SGHRS; CDR2 reads YFSETQ. The CDR3 protein is CASMYSGDYTGELFF. The CDR3 region has the DNA TGCGCCAGCATGTATTCAGGGGACTACACCGGGGAGCTGTTTTTT.

V usage is TRBV13 and J usage is TRBJ2-1; 7 bases are shared with TRBD2. Germline CDR1 and CDR2: PRHDT and FYEKMQ (reference sequence). The V and J ends lost 5 bases and 3 bases, in that order; junction bases with no gene match: 13. The CDR3 is 17 amino acids. The CDR3 DNA is TGTGCCAGCAGCCCGAATCGACGGGACTACGGCTACAATGAGCAGTTCTTC. Residues: CASSPNRRDYGYNEQFF.

This chain connects TRBV28 to TRBJ1-6; no clear D. Germline V CDR1 and CDR2: MDHEN, SYDVKM. The CDR3 sequence is 15 residues long. The germline V and J ends were trimmed by 2 bases and 2 bases, with 7 bases remaining between them. CDR3 nucleotide sequence: TGTGCCAGCAGTTTAACGGGTCCCTATAATTCACCCCTCCACTTT. Translation gives CASSLTGPYNSPLHF.

Here the CDR3 DNA reads TGCGCCAGCACCCAAACCCCTCCAGGGTATTACTATGGCTACACCTTC. It is translated as CASTQTPPGYYYGYTF. This rearrangement joins TRBV5-1 to TRBJ1-2; TRBD1 is a possible D gene (5 bases). Trimming stripped 6 bases from V and 3 bases from J, with 21 bases between. Germline V gene lookup returns CDR1 SGHRS and CDR2 YFSETQ. The CDR3 totals 16 residues.

The CDR3, as DNA: TGTGCCAGCAGTTACGGGAGTTCCGAGCAGTACTTC. Its translation is CASSYGSSEQYF. The chain joins TRBV6-5 to TRBJ2-7; possibly TRBD2 for D (5 bases). The germline V and J ends were trimmed by 2 bases and 6 bases, with 8 bases remaining between them. This CDR3 contains 12 residues. Germline CDR1 MNHEY, CDR2 SVGAGI.

The rearrangement links TRBV6-1 to TRBJ1-6; D is possibly TRBD1 (6 bases). The CDR3 has 16 residues. V was cut by 2 bases and J by 9 bases, with 17 bases left in between. Germline values: CDR1 MNHNS, CDR2 SASEGT. CDR3: CASSELWGADGSPLHF. The CDR3 DNA reads TGTGCCAGCAGTGAATTGTGGGGGGCCGATGGTTCACCCCTCCACTTT.

This chain joins TRBV6-5 and TRBJ2-7; 9 bases map to TRBD2. The germline V gene has CDR1 MNHEY and CDR2 SVGAGI. This CDR3 has 15 residues. Trimming took 6 bases from V and 7 from J; bases not matched to a gene: 13. In DNA form, the CDR3 reads TGTGCCAGCAGAGGGTCTGCGAGCGGGGGGCGGGAGCAGTACTTC. Translated, it gives CASRGSASGGREQYF.